Presented here are 25 T cell receptor beta chains from one specimen sequenced in a study of identical twins (dated by TCRdb to between 2015 and 2016). The library was built by means of 5' RACE. The reads were generated on an Illumina HiSeq 2000. The public reads were reanalyzed by TCRdb: fastp trimming at Q25, MiXCR alignment, in-frame beta chains only. Rows with a matching CDR3 protein are joined into one entry that keeps the most common DNA and genes. Counted in this sample were some 760,000 distinct CDR3 sequences; around a sixth of them appeared once. The leading ten clones occupy around 13% of the sample. These data were also filed under a second study, of T cells expressing NK-cell markers.

Sequenced input: PBMCs. The receptors come from a woman between 18 and 30 years old in good health.

This clonotype was observed a few times. The chain combines TRBV5-1 with TRBJ2-3; TRBD2 matches at 11 bases. V shed 2 bases and J 2 bases; nucleotides not matched to a gene: 4. Germline V gene lookup returns CDR1 SGHRS and CDR2 YFSETQ. The CDR3 consists of 16 residues. In DNA form, the CDR3 reads TGCGCCAGCAGCTTAAGACTAGCGGGAAACACAGATACGCAGTATTTT. Protein sequence: CASSLRLAGNTDTQYF.

This sequence joins TRBV7-9 and TRBJ1-4; D call uncertain. This CDR3 spans 14 amino acids. The V gene's germline CDR1 is SEHNR and CDR2 FQNEAQ (reference sequence). The germline V and J ends were trimmed by 2 bases and 6 bases, with 10 bases remaining between them. CDR3 in DNA: TGTGCCAGCAGCTTAAGGGCGGCGGATGAAAAACTGTTTTTT. This codes for CASSLRAADEKLFF.

This clonotype was seen a handful of times. The chain joins TRBV10-3 to TRBJ2-7; D may be TRBD1 or TRBD2 (5 bases each). V was shortened by 6 bases and J by 3 bases, with 12 bases between the two germline ends. CDR3 size: 13 residues. Germline CDR1 is ENHRY and CDR2 is SYGVKD. The CDR3 nucleotides read TGTGCCATCAGAGGGGACGCCTACTACGAGCAGTACTTC. Its translation: CAIRGDAYYEQYF.

This clonotype was observed a handful of times. The rearrangement uses TRBV20-1 and TRBJ2-1; a weak D match, TRBD2 (5 bases). This CDR3 is built from 12 residues. V was clipped by 6 bases and J by 9 bases, with 15 bases between them. From germline, CDR1 is DFQATT and CDR2 SNEGSKA (reference sequence). The CDR3 DNA reads as TGCAGTGCACCGGGATTAGCGTCTGAGCAGTTCTTC. This sequence encodes CSAPGLASEQFF.

This rearrangement joins TRBV29-1 to TRBJ2-7, with no clear D. V was clipped by 4 bases and J by 0 bases, with 4 bases between them. CDR3 size: 11 residues. Germline V gives CDR1 SQVTM, CDR2 ANQGSEA. The chain's CDR3 is CSVVISYEQYF. DNA for the CDR3: TGCAGCGTTGTGATCTCCTACGAGCAGTACTTC.

The chain combines TRBV12-3 or TRBV12-4 with TRBJ2-3, with TRBD1 matching over 7 bases. This CDR3 contains 15 residues. V trimming: 5 bases; J trimming: 4 bases; junction bases outside the gene matches: 9. CDR3 nucleotides: TGTGCCAGCAGTACTGGACAGGTATCAGCAGATACGCAGTATTTT. Amino acids: CASSTGQVSADTQYF.

This clonotype showed up just a few times. The V call is TRBV7-2, the J call TRBJ2-1; 7 positions match TRBD2. CDR3 size: 16 residues. The J segment lost 1 base and the V segment lost 1 base, leaving 4 bases of the junction unmatched. From germline, CDR1 is SGHTA and CDR2 FQGNSA. This chain's CDR3 is CASSLESGTSYNEQFF. The CDR3 region has the DNA TGTGCCAGCAGCTTAGAGAGCGGGACTTCCTACAATGAGCAGTTCTTC.

V and J are TRBV29-1 and TRBJ2-3; TRBD2 agrees at 12 bases. The CDR3 has 14 amino acids. Germline-derived CDR1 and CDR2 are SQVTM and ANQGSEA. V lost 8 bases, J lost 5 bases, and 8 bases stayed unmatched. In nucleotides, the CDR3 is TGCAGCCCCCAGCTAGCGGGGGGGGTAGATACGCAGTATTTT. Protein product: CSPQLAGGVDTQYF.

This chain uses TRBV5-1 with TRBJ2-1; 8 bases map to TRBD2. This CDR3 has 17 amino acids. The V segment lost 2 bases and the J segment 10 bases; nucleotides outside the gene matches: 17. Looked up from germline, CDR1 is SGHRS and CDR2 is YFSETQ. The CDR3 bases are TGCGCCAGCAGCTTTGACGGGCGGAGCGGGAGAGTAAACGAGCAGTTCTTC. This translates into CASSFDGRSGRVNEQFF.

The sample holds a few counts of this clonotype. This sequence joins TRBV2 and TRBJ1-2; 7 bases line up with TRBD1. This CDR3 has 12 residues. Germline V gene lookup returns CDR1 SNHLY and CDR2 FYNNEI. Losses at the gene ends were 8 bases for V and 5 bases for J; bases not matched to a gene: 5. The CDR3 region has the DNA TGTGCCAGCGGACAGGAACAGTATGGCTACACCTTC. This codes for CASGQEQYGYTF.

The gene calls are TRBV5-1 and TRBJ2-7; D is unresolved. The CDR3 totals 14 residues. Germline V lookup: CDR1 SGHRS, CDR2 YFSETQ. The germline V and J ends were trimmed by 2 bases and 4 bases, with 13 bases remaining between them. CDR3 loop: CASSFTTQAYEQYF. The CDR3 nucleotides are TGCGCCAGCAGCTTCACGACTCAAGCTTACGAGCAGTACTTC.

The rearrangement joins TRBV6-5 to TRBJ2-7; TRBD2 aligns across 8 bases. V trimming: 2 bases; J trimming: 0 bases; junction bases outside the gene matches: 3. CDR3 length: 15 residues. The germline V gene encodes CDR1 MNHEY and CDR2 SVGAGI. The CDR3 reads CASSYRGGFSYEQYF. The CDR3 region has the DNA TGTGCCAGCAGTTACCGGGGGGGCTTCTCCTACGAGCAGTACTTC.

This clonotype appeared a few times. The chain uses TRBV29-1 and TRBJ2-1; D possibly matches TRBD1 or TRBD2 (5 bases each). This CDR3 region has 13 residues. CDR1 is SQVTM, CDR2 ANQGSEA, per germline. Trimming pared 6 bases from V and 6 bases from J, leaving 15 bases between. The CDR3 coding sequence is TGCAGCGTAAGGCCCGGGACCTTCAATGAGCAGTTCTTC. Translation: CSVRPGTFNEQFF.

In its sample, this clonotype was seen a few times. The chain has TRBV25-1 and TRBJ2-7, with 7 bases identical to TRBD1. With V trimmed by 9 bases and J by 5 bases, 7 bases remained unmatched. Germline CDR1 reads MGHDK; CDR2 reads SYGVNS. CDR3 length: 12 amino acids. DNA of the CDR3: TGTGCCAGGGACAGGAGTTCAAACGAGCAGTACTTC. Its protein product is CARDRSSNEQYF.

This clonotype occurred many times. This rearrangement joins TRBV6-2 or TRBV6-3 to TRBJ2-7, with 9 bases lining up with TRBD2. CDR3 size: 16 residues. V was pared by 6 bases and J by 0 bases, with 9 bases of the junction left unmatched. Germline CDR1 reads MNHEY; CDR2 reads SVGEGT. Here the CDR3 DNA reads TGTGCCAGCAGCCGACTAGCGGACAGAAGCTCCTACGAGCAGTACTTC. It specifies CASSRLADRSSYEQYF.

The chain recombines TRBV29-1 with TRBJ1-2; D possibly corresponds to TRBD1 (5 bases). Trimming removed 4 bases from V and 2 bases from J, with 11 bases in between. The CDR3 consists of 13 residues. The V gene's germline CDR1 is SQVTM and CDR2 ANQGSEA. The CDR3 nucleotides read TGCAGCGTTGTAGTCCGGGGCAACTATGGCTACACCTTC. This translates into CSVVVRGNYGYTF.

This clonotype has a handful of counts. The genes are TRBV12-3 or TRBV12-4 and TRBJ2-1; D call uncertain. This CDR3 is built from 12 residues. The ends were cut back, 2 bases at V and 6 bases at J, with 5 bases in the middle. CDR3 region: CASSLSANEQFF. In DNA, the CDR3 is TGTGCCAGCAGTTTATCGGCCAATGAGCAGTTCTTC.

The V and J genes are TRBV7-9 and TRBJ1-3; no definite D call. V was pared by 2 bases and J by 0 bases, with 5 bases between. Germline-derived CDR1 and CDR2 are SEHNR and FQNEAQ (reference sequence). There are 14 residues in the CDR3. The CDR3 bases are TGTGCCAGCAGCTTACAGGACTCTGGAAACACCATATATTTT. Its translation: CASSLQDSGNTIYF.

This clonotype was counted only a few times. The rearrangement uses TRBV12-3 or TRBV12-4 and TRBJ1-1; the D gene is possibly TRBD1 (6 bases). CDR3 size: 17 residues. Trimming removed 5 bases from V and 10 bases from J, with 29 bases in between. The DNA of the CDR3 is TGTGCCAGCAGTCCCGACCCACGGGGGCCCGCAGTGGGAAGAGCTTTCTTT. As protein: CASSPDPRGPAVGRAFF.

In nucleotides, the CDR3 is TGTGCCAGCTGTTCCACTAGCGGGAGGGGTTTCTCTGGGGCCAACGTCCTGACTTTC. Translating it yields CASCSTSGRGFSGANVLTF. The chain is built from TRBV12-3 or TRBV12-4 and TRBJ2-6; 13 bases fit TRBD2. The junction had 10 bases not matched to a gene; V was cut back by 8 bases and J by 0 bases. The CDR3 covers 19 residues.

This rearrangement joins TRBV5-1 to TRBJ2-2; 7 positions match TRBD1. Trimming cost V 3 bases and J 0 bases; bases outside gene matches: 2. Per the germline V gene, CDR1 is SGHRS and CDR2 is YFSETQ. The CDR3 runs to 15 residues. Here the CDR3 DNA reads TGCGCCAGCAGCTGGGGACAGTCGAACACCGGGGAGCTGTTTTTT. It is translated as CASSWGQSNTGELFF.

The sample holds many counts of this clonotype. The CDR3 region has the DNA TGTGCCAGCAGTTACCGGACAGGGATCACTGAAGCTTTCTTT. This sequence encodes CASSYRTGITEAFF. The chain employs TRBV6-5 and TRBJ1-1, with 8 positions matching TRBD1. The CDR3 loop spans 14 amino acids. Germline CDR1 reads MNHEY; CDR2 reads SVGAGI. Germline trimming cut 2 bases from V and 4 bases from J; bases unmatched to any gene: 3.

The V call is TRBV7-9, the J call TRBJ2-2; no clear D. This CDR3 comprises 14 residues. The V and J ends lost 3 bases and 5 bases respectively, with 10 bases between them. Germline CDR1 reads SEHNR; CDR2 reads FQNEAQ (reference sequence). The CDR3 coding sequence is TGTGCCAGCAGCTTCTTTGGGTGGACCGGGGAGCTGTTTTTT. It codes for CASSFFGWTGELFF.

This clonotype was found a few times. V gene TRBV27 combines with J gene TRBJ2-1; possible D gene TRBD2, 5 bases. The length of the CDR3 is 14 residues. V lost 6 bases to trimming and J lost 1 base, with 10 bases between them. The germline V gene encodes CDR1 MNHEY and CDR2 SMNVEV (reference sequence). The CDR3, as DNA: TGTGCCAGCAGCGGCGAGGGTTCCTACAATGAGCAGTTCTTC. This sequence encodes CASSGEGSYNEQFF.

The V gene is TRBV7-2, the J gene TRBJ1-2; no reliable D call. CDR1 SGHTA and CDR2 FQGNSA come from the germline V gene. Between the trimmed V and J ends, which lost 1 base and 2 bases, there was a span of 11 bases. The CDR3 is 15 amino acids. This CDR3 is CASSLVSLGNYGYTF. The CDR3 coding sequence is TGTGCCAGCAGCTTAGTGTCGCTGGGGAACTATGGCTACACCTTC.